This T cell receptor (beta chain) was sequenced for a study of spatial heterogeneity in lung cancer. Study in general: Raw reads showed each unique TCR and UMI combination turning up more than ten times on average.

Study-wide results and limits: Ubiquitous expanded tumor TCRs were observed in blood more at resection than follow-up.

This clonotype was counted between two and nine times. Its antigen is currently unknown. Specified time point: sample taken at primary tumor resection. Sequencing was performed on whole RNA extracted from tumor and nontumor lung tissue, or from frozen PBMC, and the material was left unsorted. The donors, around 72 patients with untreated early-stage non-small cell lung cancer, provided the samples. A distinct unique molecular identifier was carried by each TCR cDNA molecule. One entry per CDR3 protein, called by TCRdb with MiXCR from the 5' RACE reads. The sample yields about 36,000 distinct CDR3 sequences, around 5.5% seen once. Trimming stripped 2 bases from V and 4 bases from J, with 11 bases between. The germline CDR1 and CDR2 sequences are ENHRY and SYGVKD. The CDR3 runs to 14 residues.

This TCR was sampled from a female donor with early-stage non-small cell lung cancer. This specimen consisted of PBMCs, obtained at surgery. This chain uses TRBV10-3 with TRBJ1-1; the D is unclear. For the CDR3, the DNA is TGTGCCATCAGTGAGGCCCTAATGGGCACTGAAGCTTTCTTT. This sequence encodes CAISEALMGTEAFF.